A selection of T cell receptor beta chains follows, all from one sample in a study of a mutant IDH1 vaccine in newly diagnosed glioma. These TCRs' antigens remain unknown. The protocol was immunoSEQ multiplex PCR, while the TCRdb copy is restricted to in-frame clones and leaves out a portion. This sample has about 56,000 clones; approximately 90% occur once, and the top ten carry roughly 5.1%. The sequences come from PBMCs, collected from a glioma patient whose treatment included an IDH1 peptide vaccine. These receptors were obtained from a woman aged 40 to 55 with glioma. Both conserved end residues are part of each CDR3. A D gene is named only where the DNA matches it firmly. For some rows the clone size is stated as once, few or many, or as a class when expanded; others skip it.

abundance	d_gene	j_gene	v_gene	CDR3nt	CDR3aa
-	-	TRBJ1-2	TRBV7-9	TGTGCCAGCAGCTTAGTAGGGGGAAGGCACTATGGCTACACCTTC	CASSLVGGRHYGYTF
-	-	TRBJ1-4	TRBV10-1	TGCGCCAGCAGTGAGAACGACAGACCTAATGAAAAACTGTTTTTT	CASSENDRPNEKLFF
-	-	TRBJ1-6	TRBV6-5	TGTGCCAGCAGGCCCGGGAGGGCCTATAATTCACCCCTCCACTTT	CASRPGRAYNSPLHF
-	-	TRBJ1-2	TRBV2	TGTGCCAGCAGCCCGACAGGCTATGGCTACACCTTC	CASSPTGYGYTF
-	-	TRBJ2-7	TRBV6-6	TGTGCCAGCAGGCACGCGGGGGCCGAGCAGTACTTC	CASRHAGAEQYF
-	TRBD1	TRBJ2-1	TRBV25-1	TGTGCCAGCAGTGCCCGACAGGGGGCGGGTGAGCAGTTCTTC	CASSARQGAGEQFF
once	-	TRBJ1-1	TRBV5-6	TGTGCCAGCAGCTTGGCTTTCTCATGGGAAAGGAACACTGAAGCTTTCTTT	CASSLAFSWERNTEAFF
-	-	TRBJ2-5	TRBV29-1	TGCAGCGTTGGGGATCACCTCCAGTACTTC	CSVGDHLQYF
-	-	TRBJ2-6	TRBV2	TGTGCCAGCATGGGGCCGTGGGGCTCTGGGGCCAACGTCCTGACTTTC	CASMGPWGSGANVLTF
-	TRBD1	TRBJ2-1	TRBV9	TGTGCCAGCAGCGCCCGACAGGGACCACGGGAGCAGTTCTTC	CASSARQGPREQFF
once	TRBD1	TRBJ1-1	TRBV6-1	TGTGCCAGCAGGACAGGGTCGGGGAACACTGAAGCTTTCTTT	CASRTGSGNTEAFF
-	TRBD1	TRBJ1-2	TRBV7-2	TGTGCCAGCAGCTCGGTGACAGGGACAAACTATGGCTACACCTTC	CASSSVTGTNYGYTF
-	TRBD1	TRBJ2-1	TRBV19	TGTGCCAGTAGCTCTACGGGACAGGGATACAATGAGCAGTTCTTC	CASSSTGQGYNEQFF
-	-	TRBJ1-2	TRBV5-1	TGCGCCAGCAGCTTGCCCTGGACCTTGCCTGGGGGCTACACCTTC	CASSLPWTLPGGYTF
-	-	TRBJ2-3	TRBV10-3	TGTGCCATCAGTGAGTCAGGGCTTCCCCCCACAGATACGCAGTATTTT	CAISESGLPPTDTQYF
-	-	TRBJ1-3	TRBV7-2	TGTGCCAGCAGCTTAAGACAGCCCACCTCTGGAAACACCATATATTTT	CASSLRQPTSGNTIYF
-	TRBD2	TRBJ2-7	TRBV6-1	TGTGCCACCTCAGCGGGAGGATCACCTTACGAGCAGTACTTC	CATSAGGSPYEQYF
-	TRBD2	TRBJ2-5	TRBV5-1	TGCGCCAGCAGCTTCGGAAGCGGGGTGGGAGAGACCCAGTACTTC	CASSFGSGVGETQYF
-	-	TRBJ2-2	TRBV6-5	TGTGCCAGCAGTTACTCCACCGGGGAGCTGTTTTTT	CASSYSTGELFF
few	TRBD1	TRBJ2-7	TRBV4-1	TGCGCCAGCAGCCAAAATACAGGGGTCTACGAGCAGTACTTC	CASSQNTGVYEQYF
-	-	TRBJ2-7	TRBV19	TGTCCTTCCTTTACTCAGGTTTTCTACGAGCAGTACTTC	CPSFTQVFYEQYF
-	-	TRBJ2-2	TRBV13	TGTGCCAGCAGCTCCCGACAGGGGAGGGGCACCGGGGAGCTGTTTTTT	CASSSRQGRGTGELFF
-	-	TRBJ2-4	TRBV30	TGTGCCTGGAGTGTACAAAGATGGGACATTCAGTACTTC	CAWSVQRWDIQYF
-	TRBD2	TRBJ2-5	TRBV27	TGTGCCAGCCGTGAGGCGGGAGCGACAGAGACCCAGTACTTC	CASREAGATETQYF
few	TRBD1	TRBJ1-5	TRBV10-2	TGCGCCAGCAGTGACCGCAGCGGGACAGCCTCCAATCAGCCCCAGCATTTT	CASSDRSGTASNQPQHF
-	TRBD1	TRBJ1-1	TRBV5-6	TGTGCCAGCAGCTTGCCTACGACAGGGAGGACTGAAGCTTTCTTT	CASSLPTTGRTEAFF
-	-	TRBJ2-3	TRBV5-1	TGCGCCAGCAGCTTCCGAGGGGCAGATACGCAGTATTTT	CASSFRGADTQYF
-	-	TRBJ1-3	TRBV6-6	TGTGCCAGCACCCAGAAAAGAAACGGAAACACCATATATTTT	CASTQKRNGNTIYF
-	-	TRBJ1-4	TRBV25-1	TGTGCCAGCAGTGGGACAGCGGGAAGTGGCGAAAAACTGTTTTTT	CASSGTAGSGEKLFF
-	TRBD1	TRBJ2-5	TRBV5-8	TGTGCCAGCAGCTCGCCGACAGGGTCATCTGAGACCCAGTACTTC	CASSSPTGSSETQYF
once	-	TRBJ2-1	TRBV7-9	TGTGCCAGCAGCCCCCCCAGGGACTCCTACAATGAGCAGTTCTTC	CASSPPRDSYNEQFF
-	-	TRBJ1-5	TRBV7-9	TGTGCCAGCAGCTTCGGACTTAGCAATCAGCCCCAGCATTTT	CASSFGLSNQPQHF
once	TRBD1	TRBJ1-1	TRBV27	TGTGCCAGCAGTCCCGACAGGGAATGGTCCGACACTGAAGCTTTCTTT	CASSPDREWSDTEAFF
-	TRBD2	TRBJ2-3	TRBV5-4	TGTGCCAGCAGCCCTTCCGGGGGGAGCACAGATACGCAGTATTTT	CASSPSGGSTDTQYF
once	TRBD2	TRBJ2-3	TRBV6-5	TGTGCCAGCAGTTACTCGAGTAGCGGGGGGCGGGATACGCAGTATTTT	CASSYSSSGGRDTQYF
-	-	TRBJ1-1	TRBV4-3	TGCGCCAGCGGTCGGGGCAGCAACACTGAGGCTTTCTTT	CASGRGSNTEAFF